These 2 T cell receptor beta chains came from one sample sequenced in a study of blood T cells in healthy people across ages. Next came a second PCR, run for roughly 6 to 11 cycles, which used a sample-barcoded 5' primer along with a J-beta primer mix. TCRdb called the 5' RACE reads again in MiXCR, with one record for every CDR3 protein. The profile shows some 1,500,000 distinct CDR3 sequences, 35% to 45% of them singletons. Sequenced sample: blood. All receptors come from a woman aged 18 to 35 in good health.

Notes on this clonotype: This CDR3 fails to terminate in the conserved phenylalanine or tryptophan, so it likely reflects a read error. V gene TRBV28 combines with J gene TRBJ2-3; 9 nucleotides line up with TRBD2. J gave up 1 base and V 6 bases, and 11 bases lay outside the gene matches. The CDR3 length is 17 residues. CDR1 is MDHEN, CDR2 SYDVKM, per germline. CDR3 DNA sequence: TGTGCCAGCAGCCCCCGAGGGGGACTAGCTGGCACAGATACGCAGTATGTT. It yields the protein CASSPRGGLAGTDTQYV.

This rearrangement joins TRBV7-8 to TRBJ2-4, with a tentative D call TRBD1 (5 bases). The V gene lost 2 bases and the J gene lost 1 base, with 18 bases spanning the gap. Germline CDR1 SGHVS, CDR2 FQNEAQ. The CDR3 consists of 18 residues. The CDR3 is CASSLQGKESPAKNIQYF. Written as DNA, the CDR3 is TGTGCCAGCAGCTTACAGGGTAAAGAATCCCCTGCCAAAAACATTCAGTACTTC.